One TCR beta chain is described in this entry. Sequenced by immunoSEQ multiplex PCR; TCRdb stores in-frame clones only, minus some. The sample yields 250,000 to 350,000 clones, roughly 90% seen once. The data were taken from a study of cytomegalovirus exposure and HLA in healthy donors. Germline assignment: CDR1 LGHNA and CDR2 YNFKEQ. The junction had 12 bases not matched to a gene; V was cut back by 0 bases and J by 6 bases. This CDR3 is built from 19 residues. The sequencing sample was made of PBMCs. The receptor was derived from a woman aged 18-29 years in good health and CMV-seronegative. V and J are TRBV4-2 and TRBJ2-2; 11 nucleotides match TRBD2. CDR3 residues: CASSQDSISTSGIPGELFF. The CDR3 DNA is TGTGCCAGCAGCCAAGATAGCATCTCGACTAGCGGGATCCCCGGGGAGCTGTTTTTT.